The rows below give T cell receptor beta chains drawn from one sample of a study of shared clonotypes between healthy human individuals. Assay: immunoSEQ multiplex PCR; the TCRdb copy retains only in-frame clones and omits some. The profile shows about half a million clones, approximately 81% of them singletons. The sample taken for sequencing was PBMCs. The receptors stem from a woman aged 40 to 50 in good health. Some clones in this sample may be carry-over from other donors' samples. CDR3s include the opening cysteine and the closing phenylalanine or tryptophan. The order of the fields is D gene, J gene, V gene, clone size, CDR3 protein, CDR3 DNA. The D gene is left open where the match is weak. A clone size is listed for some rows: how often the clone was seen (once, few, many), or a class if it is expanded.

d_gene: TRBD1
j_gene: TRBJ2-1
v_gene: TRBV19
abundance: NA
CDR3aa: CASSMTGGYNEQFF
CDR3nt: TGTGCCAGTAGTATGACAGGGGGCTACAATGAGCAGTTCTTC

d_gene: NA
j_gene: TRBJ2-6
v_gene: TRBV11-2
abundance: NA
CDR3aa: CASSLDRVAGANVLTF
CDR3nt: TGTGCCAGCAGCTTAGACAGGGTAGCCGGGGCCAACGTCCTGACTTTC

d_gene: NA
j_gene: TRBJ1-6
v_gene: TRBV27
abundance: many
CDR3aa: CASKGLSGGSNSPLHF
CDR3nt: TGTGCCAGCAAAGGGCTTTCCGGGGGAAGCAATTCACCCCTCCACTTT

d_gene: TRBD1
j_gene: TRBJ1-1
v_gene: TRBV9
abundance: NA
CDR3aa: CASSPRQGNTEAFF
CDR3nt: TGTGCCAGCAGCCCCCGACAGGGGAACACTGAAGCTTTCTTT

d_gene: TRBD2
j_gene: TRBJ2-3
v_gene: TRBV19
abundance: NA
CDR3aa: CASSMIARLAGGPDTQYF
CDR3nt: TGTGCCAGTAGTATGATCGCCAGACTAGCGGGAGGCCCAGATACGCAGTATTTT

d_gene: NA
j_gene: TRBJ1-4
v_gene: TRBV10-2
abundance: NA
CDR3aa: CASGEFRNEKLFF
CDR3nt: TGCGCCTCAGGGGAGTTTAGGAATGAAAAACTGTTTTTT

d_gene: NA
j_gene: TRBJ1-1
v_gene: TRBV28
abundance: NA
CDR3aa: CASSLAGGMNTEAFF
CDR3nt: TGTGCCAGCAGTTTAGCGGGGGGGATGAACACTGAAGCTTTCTTT

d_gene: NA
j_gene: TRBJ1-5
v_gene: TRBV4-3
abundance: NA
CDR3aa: CASSQEVMGGQPQHF
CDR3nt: TGCGCCAGCAGCCAAGAAGTTATGGGTGGACAGCCCCAGCATTTT

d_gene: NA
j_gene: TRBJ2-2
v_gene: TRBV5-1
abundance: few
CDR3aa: CASSSVGANTGELFF
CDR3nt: TGCGCCAGCAGCTCCGTAGGCGCGAACACCGGGGAGCTGTTTTTT

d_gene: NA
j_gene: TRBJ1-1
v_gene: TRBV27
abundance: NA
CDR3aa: CASSVTGSAEAFF
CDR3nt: TGTGCCAGCAGTGTAACAGGGAGCGCTGAAGCTTTCTTT

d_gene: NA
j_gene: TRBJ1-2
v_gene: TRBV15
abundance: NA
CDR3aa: CATSAGRSPWGYTF
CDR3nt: TGTGCCACCAGTGCAGGGAGGTCCCCATGGGGCTACACCTTC

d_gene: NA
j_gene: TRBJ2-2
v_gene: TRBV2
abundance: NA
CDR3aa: CASTRGRVDTGELFF
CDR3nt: TGTGCCAGCACCCGAGGGCGAGTAGACACCGGGGAGCTGTTTTTT

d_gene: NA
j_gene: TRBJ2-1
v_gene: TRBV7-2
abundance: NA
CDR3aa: CASSWGVDEQFF
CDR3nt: TGTGCCAGCAGCTGGGGGGTAGATGAGCAGTTCTTC

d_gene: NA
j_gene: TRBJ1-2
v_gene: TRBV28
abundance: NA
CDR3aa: CASMRTAGYTF
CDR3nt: TGTGCCAGCATGAGGACCGCTGGCTACACCTTC

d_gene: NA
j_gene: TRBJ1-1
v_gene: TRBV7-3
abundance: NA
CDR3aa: CASGAGGEGTEAFF
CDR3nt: TGTGCCAGCGGGGCCGGGGGCGAGGGCACTGAAGCTTTCTTT

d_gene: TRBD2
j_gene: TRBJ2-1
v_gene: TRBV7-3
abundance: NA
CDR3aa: CASSINSGRASNEQFF
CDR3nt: TGTGCCAGCAGCATCAATAGCGGGAGGGCCAGCAATGAGCAGTTCTTC

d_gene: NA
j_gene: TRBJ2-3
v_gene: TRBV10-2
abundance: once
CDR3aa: CASLEGVTQYF
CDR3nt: TGCGCCAGCTTGGAGGGGGTGACGCAGTATTTT

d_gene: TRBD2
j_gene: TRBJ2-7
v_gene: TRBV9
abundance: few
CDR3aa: CASSLTGTSVNEQYF
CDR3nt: TGTGCCAGCAGCCTTACAGGGACTAGCGTAAACGAGCAGTACTTC

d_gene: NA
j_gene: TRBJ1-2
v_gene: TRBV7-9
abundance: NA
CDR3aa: CASSLDGDYGYTF
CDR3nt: TGTGCCAGCAGCTTAGACGGAGATTATGGCTACACCTTC

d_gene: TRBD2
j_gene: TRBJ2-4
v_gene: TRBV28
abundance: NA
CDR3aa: CATRGANIQYF
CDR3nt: TGTGCCACGCGGGGGGCCAACATTCAGTACTTC

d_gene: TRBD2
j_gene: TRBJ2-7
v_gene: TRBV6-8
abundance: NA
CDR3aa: CASSYRVGAGLAVYEQYF
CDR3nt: TGTGCCAGCAGTTACCGGGTAGGGGCAGGACTAGCGGTATACGAGCAGTACTTC

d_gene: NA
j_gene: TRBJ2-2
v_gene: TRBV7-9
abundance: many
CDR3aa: CASSYDTNTGELFF
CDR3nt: TGTGCCAGCAGCTACGACACAAACACCGGGGAGCTGTTTTTT

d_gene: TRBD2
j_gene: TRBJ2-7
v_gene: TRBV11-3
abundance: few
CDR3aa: CASSLGAGGSYEQYF
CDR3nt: TGTGCCAGCTCATTAGGAGCGGGAGGGTCTTACGAGCAGTACTTC

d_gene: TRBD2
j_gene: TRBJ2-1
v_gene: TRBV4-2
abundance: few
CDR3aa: CASSQELAGGYNEQFF
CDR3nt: TGTGCCAGCAGCCAAGAACTAGCGGGAGGGTACAATGAGCAGTTCTTC

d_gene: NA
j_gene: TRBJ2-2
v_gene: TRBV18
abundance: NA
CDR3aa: CASSLLATNTGELFF
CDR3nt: TGTGCCAGCTCATTACTAGCAACGAACACCGGGGAGCTGTTTTTT

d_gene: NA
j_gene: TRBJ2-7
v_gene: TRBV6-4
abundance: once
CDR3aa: CASSDEVAEYSYEQYF
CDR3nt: TGTGCCAGCAGTGATGAGGTAGCGGAATACTCCTACGAGCAGTACTTC

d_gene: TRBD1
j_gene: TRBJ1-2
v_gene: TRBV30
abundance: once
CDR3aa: CAWRTSGQANYGYTF
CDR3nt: TGTGCCTGGAGGACGTCGGGACAGGCCAACTATGGCTACACCTTC

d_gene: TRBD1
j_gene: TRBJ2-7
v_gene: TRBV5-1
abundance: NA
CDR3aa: CASSLGGQDLEQYF
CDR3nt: TGCGCCAGCAGCTTGGGGGGACAGGACCTCGAGCAGTACTTC

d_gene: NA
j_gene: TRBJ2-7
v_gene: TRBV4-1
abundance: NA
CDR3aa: CASSQGTQYEQYF
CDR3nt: TGCGCCAGCAGCCAAGGGACCCAATACGAGCAGTACTTC

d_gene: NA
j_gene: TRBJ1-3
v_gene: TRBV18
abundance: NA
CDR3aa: CASSPGGRASGNTIYF
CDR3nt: TGTGCCAGCTCACCAGGAGGAAGGGCCTCTGGAAACACCATATATTTT

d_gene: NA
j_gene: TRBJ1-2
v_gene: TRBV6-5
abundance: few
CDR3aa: CASSQAGKLGGYTF
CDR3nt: TGTGCCAGCAGCCAAGCCGGGAAATTGGGTGGCTACACCTTC

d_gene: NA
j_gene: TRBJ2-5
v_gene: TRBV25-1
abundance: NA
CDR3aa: CASSELRGVRETQYF
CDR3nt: TGTGCCAGCAGTGAATTGAGGGGAGTCCGAGAGACCCAGTACTTC

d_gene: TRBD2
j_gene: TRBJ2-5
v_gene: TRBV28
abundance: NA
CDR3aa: CASSFGTSETDQETQYF
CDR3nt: TGTGCCAGCAGTTTCGGGACTAGCGAAACCGACCAAGAGACCCAGTACTTC

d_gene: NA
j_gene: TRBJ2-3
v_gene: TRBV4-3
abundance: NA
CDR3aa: CASSQELGATDTQYF
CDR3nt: TGCGCCAGCAGCCAAGAGCTGGGAGCCACAGATACGCAGTATTTT

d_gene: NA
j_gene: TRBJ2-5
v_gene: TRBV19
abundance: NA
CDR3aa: CASRSGGTETQYF
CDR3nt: TGTGCCAGTAGAAGCGGAGGGACGGAGACCCAGTACTTC

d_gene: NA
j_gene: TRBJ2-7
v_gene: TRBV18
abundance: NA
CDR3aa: CASSPGQEGLYEQYF
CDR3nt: TGTGCCAGCTCACCAGGGCAGGAGGGGCTCTACGAGCAGTACTTC

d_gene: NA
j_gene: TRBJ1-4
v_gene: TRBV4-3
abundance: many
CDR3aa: CASSQVTSQGKLFF
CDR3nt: TGCGCCAGCAGCCAAGTGACCTCACAGGGAAAACTGTTTTTT

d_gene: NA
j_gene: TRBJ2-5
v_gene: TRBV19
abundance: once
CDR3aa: CASRPPDNQETQYF
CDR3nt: TGTGCCAGTAGACCCCCGGACAACCAAGAGACCCAGTACTTC

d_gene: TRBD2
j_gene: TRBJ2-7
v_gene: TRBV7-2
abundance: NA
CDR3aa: CASSLRPAGLAGAYEQYF
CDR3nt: TGTGCCAGCAGCTTACGCCCCGCAGGACTAGCGGGAGCCTACGAGCAGTACTTC

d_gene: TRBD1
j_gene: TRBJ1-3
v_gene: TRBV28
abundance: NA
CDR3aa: CASTRGGGNSGNTIYF
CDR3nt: TGTGCCAGCACCCGAGGGGGCGGGAACTCTGGAAACACCATATATTTT

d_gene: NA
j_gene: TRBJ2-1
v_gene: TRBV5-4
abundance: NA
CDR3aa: CASLRDRTYNEQFF
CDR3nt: TGTGCCAGCCTCCGAGACAGAACCTACAATGAGCAGTTCTTC

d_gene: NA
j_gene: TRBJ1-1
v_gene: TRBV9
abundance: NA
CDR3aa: CASSVGGRITDTEAFF
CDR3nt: TGTGCCAGCAGCGTAGGAGGTCGGATAACGGACACTGAAGCTTTCTTT

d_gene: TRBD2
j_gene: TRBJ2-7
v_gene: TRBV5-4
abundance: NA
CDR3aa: CASSSTSGSDEQYF
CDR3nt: TGTGCCAGCAGCTCGACTAGCGGGAGTGACGAGCAGTACTTC

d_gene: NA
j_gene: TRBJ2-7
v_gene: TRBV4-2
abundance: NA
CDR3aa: CASSQDFSPTYEQYF
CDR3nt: TGTGCCAGCAGCCAAGATTTTAGCCCCACCTACGAGCAGTACTTC

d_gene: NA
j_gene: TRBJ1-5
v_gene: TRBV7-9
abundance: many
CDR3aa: CASSFPGVNQPQHF
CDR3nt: TGTGCCAGCAGCTTCCCCGGGGTAAATCAGCCCCAGCATTTT

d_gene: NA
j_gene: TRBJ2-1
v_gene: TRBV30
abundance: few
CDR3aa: CAWTKDSGEQFF
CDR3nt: TGTGCCTGGACCAAGGACAGTGGAGAGCAGTTCTTC

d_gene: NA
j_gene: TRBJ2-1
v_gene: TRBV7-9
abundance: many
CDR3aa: CASSPDENEQFF
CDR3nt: TGTGCCAGCAGCCCCGACGAGAATGAGCAGTTCTTC

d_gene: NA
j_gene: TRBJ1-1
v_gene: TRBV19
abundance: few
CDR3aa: CASSPTQYTEAFF
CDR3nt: TGTGCCAGTAGCCCTACTCAATACACTGAAGCTTTCTTT

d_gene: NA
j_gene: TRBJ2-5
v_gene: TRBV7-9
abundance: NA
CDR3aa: CASSKTRETQYF
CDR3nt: TGTGCCAGCAGCAAGACAAGAGAGACCCAGTACTTC

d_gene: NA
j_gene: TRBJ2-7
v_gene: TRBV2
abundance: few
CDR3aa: CASRQRQSTYEQYF
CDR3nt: TGTGCCAGCAGGCAAAGACAGTCCACCTACGAGCAGTACTTC

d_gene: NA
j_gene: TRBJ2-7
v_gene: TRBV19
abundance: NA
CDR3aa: CASSIQRGPYEQYF
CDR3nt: TGTGCCAGTAGTATTCAGAGGGGCCCCTACGAGCAGTACTTC

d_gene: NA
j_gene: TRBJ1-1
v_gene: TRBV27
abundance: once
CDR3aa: CASSLWGGGTEAFF
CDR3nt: TGTGCCAGCAGTCTGTGGGGGGGAGGGACTGAAGCTTTCTTT

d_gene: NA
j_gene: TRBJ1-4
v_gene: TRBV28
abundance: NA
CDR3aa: CASSPPGGEKLFF
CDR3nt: TGTGCCAGCAGTCCCCCCGGGGGGGAAAAACTGTTTTTT

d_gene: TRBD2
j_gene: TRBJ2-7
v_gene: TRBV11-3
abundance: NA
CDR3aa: CASSPHGSGSYEQYF
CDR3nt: TGTGCCAGCAGCCCCCATGGTAGCGGGAGCTACGAGCAGTACTTC